The 27 T cell receptor beta chains below come from one sample, sequenced in a study of blood T cells in healthy people across ages. PCR was performed a second time for roughly 6 to 12 cycles using a sample-barcoded 5' primer and a J-beta primer mix. TCRdb re-derived calls from the 5' RACE reads in MiXCR, one entry per CDR3 protein. This table holds about 780,000 distinct CDR3 sequences, 35% to 50% found once. The sample was blood. These receptors originate from an elderly man in good health.

The count of this clonotype is one. The V call is TRBV11-2, the J call TRBJ1-5; D gene ambiguous. Germline values: CDR1 SGHAT, CDR2 FQNNGV. The V end lost 3 bases, the J end lost 3 bases, and 6 bases lay between the germline ends. This CDR3 spans 13 amino acids. The CDR3 coding sequence is TGTGCCAGCAGCTTGACTCCCAATCAGCCCCAGCATTTT. Protein: CASSLTPNQPQHF.

V usage is TRBV6-2 or TRBV6-3 and J usage is TRBJ2-1; D remains unclear. Germline V gives CDR1 MNHEY, CDR2 SVGEGT. The CDR3 is 17 residues long. The V end was cut by 3 bases, the J end by 0 bases, with 15 bases between. The CDR3 DNA reads TGTGCCAGCAGTTATGGGCTTGGGCCCTTCTCCTACAATGAGCAGTTCTTC. Amino acids: CASSYGLGPFSYNEQFF.

To note about this clonotype: Germline and junction disagree at one end, which may indicate a read error. V gene TRBV9 combines with J gene TRBJ2-1; D is possibly TRBD1 (5 bases). The V gene's germline CDR1 is SGDLS and CDR2 YYNGEE. This CDR3 spans 15 amino acids. The CDR3 region is CASSPTGPSCNEQFF. CDR3 sequence (DNA): TGTGCCAGCAGCCCCACAGGACCCTCCTGCAATGAGCAGTTCTTC.

This clonotype has more than one count but fewer than ten. The chain joins TRBV4-2 to TRBJ1-5; D gene uncertain. Trimming left V 0 bases short and J 0 bases short, with 9 bases between. Germline values: CDR1 LGHNA, CDR2 YNFKEQ. The CDR3 runs 16 residues. CDR3 nucleotide sequence: TGTGCCAGCAGCCAAGATATGAGGGTTAGCAATCAGCCCCAGCATTTT. Amino acids: CASSQDMRVSNQPQHF.

V and J are TRBV5-1 and TRBJ1-2; D not certain. V lost 1 base, J lost 6 bases, and 13 bases lay in between. Per the germline V gene, CDR1 is SGHRS and CDR2 is YFSETQ. This CDR3 contains 14 residues. CDR3 nucleotides: TGCGCCAGCAGCTTGCGACTGGATTGGGATGGCTACACCTTC. This sequence encodes CASSLRLDWDGYTF.

The J gene is TRBJ2-4, the V gene TRBV10-3; D is unclear. TRBJ2-7 explains the end of the DNA better; the J call may be wrong. This CDR3 is 14 amino acids long. The germline V gene has CDR1 ENHRY and CDR2 SYGVKD. The DNA for the CDR3 is TGTGCCATCAGTGAAAGAGACATCGCCTACGAGCAGTACTTC. It encodes CAISERDIAYEQYF.

This chain links TRBV6-2 or TRBV6-3 with TRBJ1-6; D perhaps matches TRBD1 (5 bases). V was shortened by 11 bases and J by 4 bases, with 18 bases between the two germline ends. The germline CDR1 and CDR2 sequences are MNHEY and SVGEGT. The CDR3 is made up of 15 amino acids. CDR3 nucleotide sequence: TGTGCCGGGTCAGCGTCCCAGGGATATAATTCACCCCTCCACTTT. This gives the protein CAGSASQGYNSPLHF.

Of note for this clonotype: At one end, the junction sequence differs from germline, possibly due to a read error. This chain connects TRBV28 to TRBJ2-3; D not resolved. The CDR3 totals 15 residues. The V gene's germline CDR1 is MDHEN and CDR2 SYDVKM. CDR3 residues: CASNLPITSTDTQYF. CDR3 nucleotides: TGTGCCAGCAATTTACCCATAACCAGCACAGATACGCAGTATTTT.

This clonotype showed up just a few times. The chain couples TRBV12-3 or TRBV12-4 to TRBJ2-1; TRBD2 aligns across 7 bases. The CDR3 has 14 amino acids. With 7 bases clipped from V and 4 bases from J, the junction kept 7 bases outside the gene matches. The CDR3 here is CASIRASGYNEQFF. The CDR3 DNA reads as TGTGCCAGCATTCGGGCTAGCGGTTACAATGAGCAGTTCTTC.

The rearrangement uses TRBV20-1 and TRBJ2-1; 11 bases fit TRBD2. Per germline, CDR1 DFQATT and CDR2 SNEGSKA (reference sequence). The CDR3 covers 17 residues. The junction had 14 bases not matched to a gene; V was cut back by 6 bases and J by 4 bases. DNA for the CDR3: TGCAGTGCCCCCTCGGGGACTAGCGGACCATCATACAATGAGCAGTTCTTC. This translates into CSAPSGTSGPSYNEQFF.

This clonotype has just a few counts. The chain combines TRBV7-9 with TRBJ1-2, with D possibly TRBD1 on 5 matching bases. Trimming took 5 bases from V and 2 from J, leaving 15 bases between them. The CDR3 extends over 15 amino acids. Germline values: CDR1 SEHNR, CDR2 FQNEAQ (reference sequence). The CDR3 bases are TGTGCCAGCAGCATACAAAGCAGGGCAAACTATGGCTACACCTTC. Translated, it gives CASSIQSRANYGYTF.

The CDR3 region has the DNA TGTGCCAGCAGACCCGGACGGGCCACGCACTATGGCTACACCTTC. Protein sequence: CASRPGRATHYGYTF. V usage is TRBV27 and J usage is TRBJ1-2; the D is unclear. Trimming stripped 6 bases from V and 3 bases from J, with 17 bases between. CDR3 length: 15 amino acids. Germline CDR1 MNHEY, CDR2 SMNVEV (reference sequence).

This chain links TRBV5-4 with TRBJ2-5, with D unresolved. The CDR3 is made up of 13 amino acids. Germline values: CDR1 SGHNT, CDR2 YYREEE (reference sequence). The V end lost 5 bases, the J end lost 1 base, and 9 bases lay between the germline ends. The CDR3 DNA sequence: TGTGCCAGCAGGGCCGGCATCCAAGAGACCCAGTACTTC. This translates into CASRAGIQETQYF.

In this sample, this clonotype turned up a few times. The genes are TRBV20-1 and TRBJ2-1; the D is unclear. Germline V CDR1 and CDR2: DFQATT, SNEGSKA (reference sequence). Trimming cost V 3 bases and J 10 bases, with 10 bases left between them. CDR3 length: 11 amino acids. CDR3 DNA: TGCAGTGCTAGGTCGGATAGAGAGCAGTTCTTC. This codes for CSARSDREQFF.

In the case of this clonotype: A junction boundary mismatches the germline segment, possibly from a read error. This chain connects TRBV29-1 to TRBJ2-6, with TRBD1 matching 10 bases. The CDR3 sequence is 13 residues long. The germline V gene encodes CDR1 SQVTM and CDR2 ANQGSEA. The CDR3 DNA sequence: TGCAGCGTTGCGGGGACAGGGGCCAACGTCCCGACTTTC. It codes for CSVAGTGANVPTF.

This clonotype was counted a few times. This sequence joins TRBV6-6 and TRBJ1-4; D perhaps matches TRBD1 (6 bases). Trimming left V 4 bases short and J 10 bases short, with 13 bases between. The CDR3 spans 13 residues. Germline lookup yields CDR1 MNHNY and CDR2 SVGAGI (reference sequence). CDR3 protein: CASSSGQLRKLFF. The CDR3 coding sequence is TGTGCCAGCAGTTCTGGACAGCTTCGAAAACTGTTTTTT.

The chain links TRBV5-5 to TRBJ2-5; D call uncertain. Germline values: CDR1 SGHKS, CDR2 YYEKEE (reference sequence). With 1 base removed from V and 0 bases from J, the gap between germline ends came to 7 bases. This CDR3 region has 14 residues. CDR3 in amino acids: CASSLRSNQETQYF. CDR3 nucleotide sequence: TGTGCCAGCAGCTTGAGGTCAAACCAAGAGACCCAGTACTTC. Combining the CDR3 with reference TRBV5-5 and TRBJ2-5 gives the whole variable domain DAGVTQSPTHLIKTRGQQVTLRCSPISGHKSVSWYQQVLGQGPQFIFQYYEKEERGRGNFPDRFSARQFPNYSSELNVNALLLGDSALYLCASSLRSNQETQYFGPGTRLLVL.

V gene TRBV30 combines with J gene TRBJ2-3; D tentatively fits TRBD1 or TRBD2 (6 bases each). Germline loops: CDR1 GTSNPN, CDR2 SVGIG (reference sequence). V dropped 0 bases and J dropped 5 bases, with 15 bases sitting between them. This CDR3 is 15 amino acids long. The CDR3 coding sequence is TGTGCCTGGAGTGTACGGGGGCAGGGAAAAGATACGCAGTATTTT. The encoded protein is CAWSVRGQGKDTQYF.

Many counts were recorded for this clonotype. The chain is built from TRBV18 and TRBJ2-1, with TRBD2 matching over 14 bases. From germline, CDR1 is KGHSH and CDR2 LQKENI. The CDR3 is made up of 16 amino acids. V was clipped by 5 bases and J by 3 bases; unmatched bases: 3. The DNA of the CDR3 is TGTGCCAGCTCAGGGGGACTAGCGGGAGACTACAATGAGCAGTTCTTC. This encodes CASSGGLAGDYNEQFF.

The chain carries TRBV20-1 and TRBJ2-5, with D perhaps TRBD1 (6 bases). The DNA end lines up better with TRBJ2-7; the J call may be wrong. The CDR3 consists of 12 residues. In germline, CDR1 is DFQATT, CDR2 SNEGSKA (reference sequence). The CDR3 nucleotides read TGCAGTGCGCTGACAGGTTCCTACGAGCAGTACTTC. It yields the protein CSALTGSYEQYF.

This clonotype was recorded a few times. The chain employs TRBV5-1 and TRBJ2-2; either TRBD1 or TRBD2 may fit D (5 bases each). V lost 5 bases to trimming and J lost 1 base, with 12 bases between them. Germline loops: CDR1 SGHRS, CDR2 YFSETQ. CDR3 length equals 15 residues. CDR3 nucleotides: TGCGCCAGCAGTGTTGGGACCAAGAACACCGGGGAGCTGTTTTTT. As protein: CASSVGTKNTGELFF. Full variable domain (remainder filled in from reference TRBV5-1 and TRBJ2-2): KAGVTQTPRYLIKTRGQQVTLSCSPISGHRSVSWYQQTPGQGLQFLFEYFSETQRNKGNFPGRFSGRQFSNSRSEMNVSTLELGDSALYLCASSVGTKNTGELFFGEGSRLTVL.

The V call is TRBV12-3 or TRBV12-4, the J call TRBJ2-5, with TRBD2 as a possible D gene (6 bases). This CDR3 comprises 15 residues. V lost 0 bases, J lost 5 bases, and 13 bases lay in between. This chain's CDR3 is CASSLATSFGETQYF. Here the CDR3 DNA reads TGTGCCAGCAGTTTAGCGACTAGTTTTGGGGAGACCCAGTACTTC.

The rearrangement uses TRBV20-1 and TRBJ2-3; 8 bases fit TRBD2. CDR3 length equals 14 residues. Germline CDR1 DFQATT, CDR2 SNEGSKA (reference sequence). V dropped 0 bases and J dropped 4; count of bases not matched to a gene: 3. The CDR3 sequence is CSARDGGASDTQYF. The CDR3, as DNA: TGCAGTGCTAGAGACGGGGGGGCCTCAGATACGCAGTATTTT.

This clonotype was counted ten times or more. V usage is TRBV28 and J usage is TRBJ2-7; D gene ambiguous. The CDR3 extends over 12 amino acids. Per germline, CDR1 MDHEN and CDR2 SYDVKM. Trimming stripped 10 bases from V and 3 bases from J, with 13 bases between. CDR3: CATLGWNYEQYF. CDR3 nucleotide sequence: TGTGCCACCCTGGGGTGGAACTACGAGCAGTACTTC.

The chain carries TRBV5-6 and TRBJ2-1, with D possibly being TRBD2 (6 bases). The CDR3 length is 17 residues. With 0 bases removed from V and 13 bases from J, the gap between germline ends came to 26 bases. Looked up from germline, CDR1 is SGHDT and CDR2 is YYEEEE. CDR3 DNA sequence: TGTGCCAGCAGCTTGGCGGACTACCAAAGCGTACCTGAGACCCAGTTCTTC. It specifies CASSLADYQSVPETQFF.

The chain links TRBV6-2 or TRBV6-3 to TRBJ2-3; D ambiguous. The CDR3 sequence is 16 residues long. V lost 3 bases and J lost 2, with 15 bases in between. Germline-derived CDR1 and CDR2 are MNHEY and SVGEGT. CDR3 DNA sequence: TGTGCCAGCAGTTATGGGCCGGCTGACTCCACAGATACGCAGTATTTT. Encoded protein: CASSYGPADSTDTQYF.

J is TRBJ2-7 and V is TRBV20-1, with D tentatively TRBD2 (6 bases). This CDR3 contains 15 residues. With 0 bases removed from V and 3 bases from J, the gap between germline ends came to 15 bases. Germline CDR1 and CDR2: DFQATT and SNEGSKA (reference sequence). The CDR3 nucleotides read TGCAGTGCTAGAGATATGGCGGGATCCCTCTACGAGCAGTACTTC. Residues: CSARDMAGSLYEQYF.